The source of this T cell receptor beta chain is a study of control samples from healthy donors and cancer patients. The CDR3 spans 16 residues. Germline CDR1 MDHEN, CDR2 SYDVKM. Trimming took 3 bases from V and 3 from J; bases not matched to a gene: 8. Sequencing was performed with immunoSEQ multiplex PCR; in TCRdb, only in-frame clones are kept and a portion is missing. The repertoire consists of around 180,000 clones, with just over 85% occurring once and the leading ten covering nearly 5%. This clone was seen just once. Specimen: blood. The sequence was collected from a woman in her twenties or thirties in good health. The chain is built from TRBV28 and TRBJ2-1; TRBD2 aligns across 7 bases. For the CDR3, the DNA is TGTGCCAGCAGTTTGGACGCTAGCGGAATCTACAATGAGCAGTTCTTC. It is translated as CASSLDASGIYNEQFF. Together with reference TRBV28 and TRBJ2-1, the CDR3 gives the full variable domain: DVKVTQSSRYLVKRTGEKVFLECVQDMDHENMFWYRQDPGLGLRLIYFSYDVKMKEKGDIPEGYSVSREKKERFSLILESASTNQTSMYLCASSLDASGIYNEQFFGPGTRLTVL.